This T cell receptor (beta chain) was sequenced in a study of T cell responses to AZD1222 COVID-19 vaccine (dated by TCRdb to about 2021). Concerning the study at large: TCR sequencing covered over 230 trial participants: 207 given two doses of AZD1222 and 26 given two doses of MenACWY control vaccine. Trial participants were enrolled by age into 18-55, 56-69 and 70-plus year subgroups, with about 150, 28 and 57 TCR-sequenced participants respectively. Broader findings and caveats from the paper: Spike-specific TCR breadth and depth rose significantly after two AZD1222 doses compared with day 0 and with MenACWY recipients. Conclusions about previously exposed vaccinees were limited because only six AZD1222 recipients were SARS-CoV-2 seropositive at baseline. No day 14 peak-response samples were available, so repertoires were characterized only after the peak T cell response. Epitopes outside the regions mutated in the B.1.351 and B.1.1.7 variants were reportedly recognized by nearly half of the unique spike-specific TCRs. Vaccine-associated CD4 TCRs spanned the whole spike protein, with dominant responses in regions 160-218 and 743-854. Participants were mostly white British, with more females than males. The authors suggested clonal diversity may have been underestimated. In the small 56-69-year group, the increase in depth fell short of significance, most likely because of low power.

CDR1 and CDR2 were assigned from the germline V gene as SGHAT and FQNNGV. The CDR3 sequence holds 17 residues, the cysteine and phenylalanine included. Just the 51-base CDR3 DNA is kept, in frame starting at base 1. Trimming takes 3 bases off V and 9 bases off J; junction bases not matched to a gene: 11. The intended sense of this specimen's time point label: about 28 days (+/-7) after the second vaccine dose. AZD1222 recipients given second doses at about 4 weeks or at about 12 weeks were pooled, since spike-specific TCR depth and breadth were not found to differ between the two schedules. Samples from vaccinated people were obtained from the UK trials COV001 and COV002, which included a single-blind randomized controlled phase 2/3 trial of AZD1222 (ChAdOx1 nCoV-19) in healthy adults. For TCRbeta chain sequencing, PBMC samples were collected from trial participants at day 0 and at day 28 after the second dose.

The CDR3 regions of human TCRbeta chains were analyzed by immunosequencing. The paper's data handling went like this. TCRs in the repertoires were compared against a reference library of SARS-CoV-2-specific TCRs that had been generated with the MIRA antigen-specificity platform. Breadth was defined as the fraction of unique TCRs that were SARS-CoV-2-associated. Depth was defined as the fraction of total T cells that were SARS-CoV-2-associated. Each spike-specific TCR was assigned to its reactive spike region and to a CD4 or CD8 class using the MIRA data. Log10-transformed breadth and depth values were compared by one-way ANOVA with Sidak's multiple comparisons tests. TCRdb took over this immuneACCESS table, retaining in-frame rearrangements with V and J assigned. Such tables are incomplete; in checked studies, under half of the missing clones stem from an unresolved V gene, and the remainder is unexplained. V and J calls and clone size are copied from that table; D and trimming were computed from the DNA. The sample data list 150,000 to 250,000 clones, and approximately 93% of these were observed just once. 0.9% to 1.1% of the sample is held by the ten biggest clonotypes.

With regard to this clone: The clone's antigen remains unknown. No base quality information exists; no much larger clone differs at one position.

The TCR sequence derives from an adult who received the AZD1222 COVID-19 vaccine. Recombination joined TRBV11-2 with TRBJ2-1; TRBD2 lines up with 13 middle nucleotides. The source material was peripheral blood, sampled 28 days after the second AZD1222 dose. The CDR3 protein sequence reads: CASSLRTSGGPLGEQFF. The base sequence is TGTGCCAGCAGCTTGCGGACTAGCGGGGGTCCCTTGGGTGAGCAGTTCTTC.